This TCR beta chain was found in a study of cytomegalovirus exposure and HLA in healthy donors. Study-wide results and caveats: More than 150 TCR beta chains were listed as cytomegalovirus-associated. According to an earlier analysis, most TCR beta V segments yielded productive rearrangements about 87% or about 30% of the time. A later analysis revealed that TCR association rates differed between HLA loci, peaking at DRB1 and bottoming out at HLA-C.

With 60 Vbeta and 13 Jbeta primers, the PCR was carried out. Here immunoSEQ multiplex PCR was the method, and the copy in TCRdb shows in-frame clones only, minus some. The repertoire holds 100,000 or so clones, 83% seen once, with over 5% in the top ten. Of note for this clone: Its matching antigen is unknown.

Germline lookup yields CDR1 LGHNA and CDR2 YSLEER. Trimming removed 0 bases from V and 2 bases from J, with 8 bases in between. CDR3 length equals 15 residues. Sample: PBMCs. The clonotype originates from a man between 18 and 35 years old in good health and CMV-seronegative. The J gene is TRBJ1-3, the V gene TRBV4-3, with D uncertain. CDR3 nucleotide sequence: TGCGCCAGCAGCCAAGAAGGACTCCCTGGAAACACCATATATTTT. Translated: CASSQEGLPGNTIYF.